Each of the 27 T cell receptor beta chains below was sequenced from the same sample in a study of blood T cells in healthy people across ages (dated by TCRdb to 2013 to 2016). Library preparation was by 5' RACE. TCRdb names Illumina HiSeq 2500 as the instrument used. A second roughly 6 to 11 cycle PCR used a sample-barcoded 5' primer and a J-beta primer mix. TCRdb took the public reads, trimmed them with fastp at Q25, ran MiXCR for clone calling and kept in-frame beta chains. Rows with a matching CDR3 protein are joined into one entry that keeps the most common DNA and genes. This sample has 1.6 million or so distinct CDR3 sequences in its table, and roughly 32% of those were observed once. Approximately 11% of the sample belongs to the ten largest clones. Sequencing was done on a sample of blood. These receptors all stem from a woman in her thirties in good health.

This clonotype was seen more than once but under ten times. V is TRBV6-1 and J is TRBJ2-7, with D possibly being TRBD2 (5 bases). The length of the CDR3 is 12 residues. V was pared by 7 bases and J by 1 base, with 8 bases between. Germline loops: CDR1 MNHNS, CDR2 SASEGT. CDR3 nucleotides: TGTGCCAGCACGAGGGATTCCTACGAGCAGTACTTC. This translates into CASTRDSYEQYF.

This clonotype was counted only a few times. The chain couples TRBV24-1 to TRBJ2-5; TRBD1 matches 11 bases. J lost 1 base, V lost 8 bases, and 2 bases had no gene match. Germline V gene lookup returns CDR1 KGHDR and CDR2 SFDVKD. CDR3 length: 14 residues. CDR3 DNA sequence: TGTGCCACCACCGGGACAGGGGGCCAAGAGACCCAGTACTTC. Encoded protein: CATTGTGGQETQYF.

The table lists this clonotype with a few counts. The chain employs TRBV27 and TRBJ2-7; D unclear. Looked up from germline, CDR1 is MNHEY and CDR2 is SMNVEV (reference sequence). V lost 3 bases to trimming and J lost 4 bases, with 10 bases between them. CDR3 length: 13 amino acids. The CDR3 protein is CASSLWPGYEQYF. CDR3 nucleotide sequence: TGTGCCAGCAGTTTGTGGCCCGGGTACGAGCAGTACTTC.

This clonotype appeared a few times. The chain carries TRBV6-5 and TRBJ2-1, with D hard to call. V lost 5 bases and J lost 7, with 12 bases in between. Germline V lookup: CDR1 MNHEY, CDR2 SVGAGI. CDR3 length: 13 amino acids. CDR3 DNA sequence: TGTGCCAGCAGTCGTAGTGGATGGAATGAGCAGTTCTTC. Translating gives CASSRSGWNEQFF.

This sequence joins TRBV10-3 and TRBJ2-1; 7 nucleotides line up with TRBD2. CDR3 length: 14 residues. Looked up from germline, CDR1 is ENHRY and CDR2 is SYGVKD. Unmatched junction bases numbered 6, after V lost 0 bases and J lost 10 bases. CDR3 in DNA: TGTGCCATCAGTGAGTCGAAGCGGGAATCCGAGCAGTTCTTC. It translates to CAISESKRESEQFF.

This clonotype was recorded a few times. The V gene is TRBV28, the J gene TRBJ2-7; no clear D gene. The CDR3 runs 14 residues. Looked up from germline, CDR1 is MDHEN and CDR2 is SYDVKM. Trimming took 6 bases from V and 3 from J, leaving 15 bases between them. CDR3 sequence: CASSPPMVGYEQYF. As DNA, the CDR3 is TGTGCCAGCAGCCCTCCCATGGTGGGCTACGAGCAGTACTTC.

This clonotype was observed at least ten times. The chain links TRBV20-1 to TRBJ2-6; TRBD1 matches at 7 bases. This CDR3 comprises 17 residues. CDR1 and CDR2 from the germline V gene are DFQATT and SNEGSKA (reference sequence). V was clipped by 5 bases and J by 3 bases; unmatched bases: 13. Written as DNA, the CDR3 is TGCAGTGCTGGCTGGGGGACAGCCTCAAGTGGGGCCAACGTCCTGACTTTC. Translating gives CSAGWGTASSGANVLTF.

On this clonotype itself: A read error is possible here, since a much larger clone lies one base away. Given the absence of the conserved phenylalanine or tryptophan at the CDR3 end, a read error is likely. The genes are TRBV10-3 and TRBJ2-1; D may correspond to TRBD1 or TRBD2 (5 bases each). Germline CDR1 is ENHRY and CDR2 is SYGVKD. V gave up 3 bases and J gave up 0 bases, with 12 bases separating them. CDR3 size: 16 residues. The CDR3 sequence is CAISDPGARSYNEQFL. CDR3 in DNA: TGTGCCATCAGTGACCCCGGGGCTCGCTCCTACAATGAGCAGTTCTTA.

The chain couples TRBV12-3 or TRBV12-4 to TRBJ1-4; a weak D match, TRBD1 (5 bases). The CDR3 totals 14 residues. The ends were cut back, 5 bases at V and 8 bases at J, with 15 bases in the middle. For the CDR3, the DNA is TGTGCCAGCAGTCACTCGGGGGTTGGAGAAAAACTGTTTTTT. Its translation is CASSHSGVGEKLFF.

This chain connects TRBV7-9 to TRBJ1-6; 10 bases are a match to TRBD1. From germline, CDR1 is SEHNR and CDR2 FQNEAQ (reference sequence). This CDR3 comprises 16 residues. V lost 7 bases and J lost 5; bases outside the gene matches: 8. In DNA form, the CDR3 reads TGTGCCAGCACCCGTGGACAGGGGGGGGATAATTCACCCCTCCACTTT. Translation gives CASTRGQGGDNSPLHF.

The chain uses TRBV28 and TRBJ1-2; no reliable D call. CDR1 MDHEN and CDR2 SYDVKM come from the germline V gene. This CDR3 spans 14 amino acids. V was trimmed by 7 bases and J by 4 bases, leaving 16 bases between them. Here the CDR3 DNA reads TGTGCCAGCATTAAATTCTTGGGGTCCTATGGCTACACCTTC. Translation: CASIKFLGSYGYTF.

There are a few counts of this clonotype. V is TRBV6-1 and J is TRBJ2-7; the match to TRBD1 covers 7 bases. After removal of 6 bases from V and 4 bases from J, the junction contained 12 bases not matched to a gene. Germline V gives CDR1 MNHNS, CDR2 SASEGT. This CDR3 region has 15 residues. CDR3 nucleotides: TGTGCCAGCAGGGTAAGACAGGGTCCCGGATACGAGCAGTACTTC. Protein: CASRVRQGPGYEQYF.

The gene calls are TRBV29-1 and TRBJ1-4; TRBD1 agrees at 7 bases. Trimming cost V 4 bases and J 3 bases; bases outside gene matches: 14. The germline V gene has CDR1 SQVTM and CDR2 ANQGSEA. The CDR3 is 17 residues long. CDR3 sequence: CSVVGLFRDSSNEKLFF. Written as DNA, the CDR3 is TGCAGCGTTGTGGGCCTTTTCCGGGACAGCTCTAATGAAAAACTGTTTTTT.

This clonotype was counted between two and nine times. The chain couples TRBV6-5 to TRBJ2-3, with D unresolved. The CDR3 is 12 amino acids. The germline CDR1 and CDR2 sequences are MNHEY and SVGAGI. V shed 5 bases and J shed 5 bases, with 8 bases lying between them. The CDR3 nucleotides read TGTGCCAGCAGTAGGAAGGGAGATACGCAGTATTTT. Its protein product is CASSRKGDTQYF.

This clonotype was detected only a few times. J is TRBJ2-5 and V is TRBV24-1; 8 bases agree with TRBD2. V shed 4 bases, J shed 4 bases, and the junction held 10 bases outside the gene matches. Germline V gene lookup returns CDR1 KGHDR and CDR2 SFDVKD. There are 16 residues in the CDR3. Here the CDR3 reads CATSESGGGMRETQYF. In DNA form, the CDR3 reads TGTGCCACCAGTGAGTCTGGCGGGGGGATGAGAGAGACCCAGTACTTC.

In its sample, this clonotype was seen many times. Here the CDR3 DNA reads TGCGCCAGCAGCTACTCCGGGACAGCCTACGAGCAGTACTTC. Amino acids: CASSYSGTAYEQYF. The V gene is TRBV5-1, the J gene TRBJ2-7; 7 nucleotides match TRBD1. The CDR3 is made up of 14 amino acids. The V and J ends lost 3 bases and 2 bases, in that order; junction bases with no gene match: 5. CDR1 is SGHRS and CDR2 is YFSETQ in the germline V gene.

The rearrangement joins TRBV20-1 to TRBJ1-5, with 10 bases that match TRBD1. The CDR3 covers 14 residues. The germline CDR1 and CDR2 sequences are DFQATT and SNEGSKA (reference sequence). V lost 2 bases, J lost 7 bases, and 5 bases stayed unmatched. CDR3 nucleotide sequence: TGCAGTGCTAGACGGGGACAGGGGATCCAGCCCCAGCATTTT. Translation gives CSARRGQGIQPQHF.

V and J are TRBV11-2 and TRBJ2-1, with 8 bases lining up with TRBD2. In germline, CDR1 is SGHAT, CDR2 FQNNGV. Trimming removed 7 bases from V and 8 bases from J; junction bases left unmatched: 16. The CDR3 is made up of 16 amino acids. The CDR3 sequence is CASNPRRAGAPHEQFF. CDR3 nucleotide sequence: TGTGCCAGCAACCCGCGGAGAGCGGGAGCTCCCCATGAGCAGTTCTTC.

This clonotype showed up just a few times. V is TRBV5-1 and J is TRBJ2-5; D may correspond to TRBD1 or TRBD2 (6 bases each). V shed 3 bases and J shed 5 bases, with 20 bases lying between them. This CDR3 contains 16 residues. Germline lookup yields CDR1 SGHRS and CDR2 YFSETQ. The CDR3 sequence: CASSSYLQGGGETQYF. In DNA form, the CDR3 reads TGCGCCAGCAGCTCCTACCTACAGGGTGGGGGGGAGACCCAGTACTTC.

This clonotype was seen a handful of times. V usage is TRBV5-1 and J usage is TRBJ2-3; 11 positions agree with TRBD2. CDR3 length: 16 residues. CDR1 and CDR2 from the germline V gene are SGHRS and YFSETQ. V was pared by 2 bases and J by 2 bases, with 4 bases of the junction left unmatched. The CDR3 loop reads CASSFFSGGDTDTQYF. Written as DNA, the CDR3 is TGCGCCAGCAGCTTTTTTAGCGGGGGGGACACAGATACGCAGTATTTT.

In this sample, this clonotype turned up a few times. This rearrangement joins TRBV7-8 to TRBJ1-1, with D uncertain. This CDR3 comprises 14 residues. V shed 3 bases and J shed 5 bases, with 13 bases lying between them. The germline V gene has CDR1 SGHVS and CDR2 FQNEAQ. The CDR3 loop is CASSLEYPWTEAFF. For the CDR3, the DNA is TGTGCCAGCAGCTTGGAGTACCCATGGACTGAAGCTTTCTTT. Full variable domain (outside the CDR3, taken from reference TRBV7-8 and TRBJ1-1): GAGVSQSPRYKVAKRGQDVALRCDPISGHVSLFWYQQALGQGPEFLTYFQNEAQLDKSGLPSDRFFAERPEGSVSTLKIQRTQQEDSAVYLCASSLEYPWTEAFFGQGTRLTVV.

This clonotype was picked up one time. The rearrangement links TRBV15 to TRBJ2-2; possibly TRBD2 for D (6 bases). This CDR3 region has 15 residues. CDR1 is LNHNV and CDR2 is YYDKDF in the germline V gene (reference sequence). V was cut by 3 bases and J by 4 bases, with 12 bases left in between. CDR3 bases: TGTGCCACCAGCAGCCAGGGACTGGCCACCGGGGAGCTGTTTTTT. It is translated as CATSSQGLATGELFF.

The chain couples TRBV27 to TRBJ2-7; D not certain. Trimming took 3 bases from V and 4 from J, leaving 10 bases between them. Germline assignment: CDR1 MNHEY and CDR2 SMNVEV (reference sequence). The CDR3 is made up of 13 amino acids. The CDR3 reads CASSFASQYEQYF. In DNA, the CDR3 is TGTGCCAGCAGTTTTGCTAGTCAGTACGAGCAGTACTTC.

The sample holds a few counts of this clonotype. The chain links TRBV9 to TRBJ2-5; D uncertain. The CDR3 is 17 amino acids. The V end lost 2 bases, the J end lost 0 bases, and 17 bases lay between the germline ends. Germline V gene sequence: CDR1 SGDLS, CDR2 YYNGEE. CDR3 loop: CASSVTPIVRNQETQYF. The CDR3 region has the DNA TGTGCCAGCAGCGTGACGCCTATTGTACGGAACCAAGAGACCCAGTACTTC.

V and J are TRBV9 and TRBJ2-7; 10 nucleotides line up with TRBD1. The CDR3 runs 15 residues. The V and J ends lost 0 bases and 2 bases, in that order; junction bases with no gene match: 2. Germline V gene data show CDR1 as SGDLS and CDR2 as YYNGEE. The chain's CDR3 is CASSVEGTGAYEQYF. The CDR3 DNA is TGTGCCAGCAGCGTAGAAGGGACAGGGGCCTACGAGCAGTACTTC. Filled out from reference TRBV9 and TRBJ2-7, the complete variable domain reads DSGVTQTPKHLITATGQRVTLRCSPRSGDLSVYWYQQSLDQGLQFLIQYYNGEERAKGNILERFSAQQFPDLHSELNLSSLELGDSALYFCASSVEGTGAYEQYFGPGTRLTVT.

The chain combines TRBV4-1 with TRBJ2-3, with a tentative D call TRBD2 (5 bases). The V end lost 1 base, the J end lost 1 base, and 18 bases lay between the germline ends. CDR3 length: 18 amino acids. CDR1 and CDR2 (germline): MGHRA, YSYEKL. The CDR3 DNA follows: TGCGCCAGCAGCCAAGCGGGGTTCGGGGAGTCGGGCACAGATACGCAGTATTTT. It yields the protein CASSQAGFGESGTDTQYF.

The rearrangement joins TRBV7-2 to TRBJ1-4; unclear D gene. The CDR3 runs 15 residues. Germline values: CDR1 SGHTA, CDR2 FQGNSA. The V end lost 5 bases, the J end lost 1 base, and 11 bases lay between the germline ends. CDR3 loop: CASSLSMGTNEKLFF. As DNA, the CDR3 is TGTGCCAGCAGCCTCTCGATGGGAACTAATGAAAAACTGTTTTTT.